This T cell receptor beta chain appears in the sequencing data of a study of T-cell reconstitution after alpha-beta-depleted transplantation in children. Using unique molecular identifiers, the investigators prepared the TCRbeta library. TCRdb independently ran MiXCR on the PCR reads; one entry per CDR3 protein. The profile covers more than 150,000 distinct CDR3 sequences, with less than 15% appearing a single time and about 13% taken by the ten largest. V was trimmed by 1 base and J by 8 bases, leaving 19 bases between them. Germline loops: CDR1 SGHNT, CDR2 YYREEE (reference sequence). The CDR3 has 16 amino acids.

The chain uses TRBV5-4 and TRBJ2-1; tentative D call: TRBD2 (6 bases). The sequence came from a human donor who donated a stem cell graft to a child with acute lymphoblastic leukemia. The material was PBMCs from the stem cell graft donor, obtained from the stem cell graft. The CDR3 DNA reads TGTGCCAGCAGCTTGCTCGGTTCTAGCGCCCTCGATGAGCAGTTCTTC. Protein sequence: CASSLLGSSALDEQFF.